This TCR beta chain was retrieved from a study of blood T cell repertoires in COVID-19. TCRdb keeps only in-frame clones here, not all; method: immunoSEQ multiplex PCR. This table has 100,000 to 150,000 clones, 70% to 90% appearing once. CDR1 SGHAT and CDR2 FQDESV come from the germline V gene (reference sequence). The V segment lost 0 bases and the J segment 2 bases; nucleotides outside the gene matches: 4. This CDR3 is built from 15 residues. This receptor was identified in a man between 45 and 60 years old with acute or convalescent COVID-19. Sequenced material: peripheral blood. The chain joins TRBV11-1 to TRBJ2-7; 7 bases match TRBD2. CDR3 loop: CASSLAGGSAYEQYF. CDR3 sequence (DNA): TGTGCCAGCAGCTTAGCGGGGGGGAGCGCCTACGAGCAGTACTTC. The entire variable domain, with the rest obtained from reference TRBV11-1 and TRBJ2-7, is as follows: EAEVAQSPRYKITEKSQAVAFWCDPISGHATLYWYRQILGQGPELLVQFQDESVVDDSQLPKDRFSAERLKGVDSTLKIQPAELGDSAMYLCASSLAGGSAYEQYFGPGTRLTVT.